This is a list of T cell receptor beta chains from one sample in a study of T cell responses to AZD1222 COVID-19 vaccine. Method: immunoSEQ multiplex PCR; TCRdb's copy keeps in-frame clones and lacks some. The table lists approximately 150,000 clones, around 90% of them singletons. The input for sequencing was peripheral blood, taken 28 days after the second AZD1222 dose. Receptors were obtained from an adult who received the AZD1222 COVID-19 vaccine. Each CDR3 is given with its conserved first and last residue. A D gene is named only where the DNA matches it firmly. A clone size is listed for some rows: how often the clone was seen (once, few, many), or a class if it is expanded.

v_call: TRBV30; j_call: TRBJ1-3; d_call: TRBD1; clone_size: .; cdr3_nt: TGTGCCTGGAGCCAGGGACAGCTGAGCTCTGGAAACACCATATATTTT; cdr3_aa: CAWSQGQLSSGNTIYF
v_call: TRBV6-1; j_call: TRBJ1-5; d_call: .; clone_size: .; cdr3_nt: TGTGCCAGCAGTGAAGACCGATACAGGGCAGTAGCTAATAGCAATCAGCCCCAGCATTTT; cdr3_aa: CASSEDRYRAVANSNQPQHF
v_call: TRBV7-2; j_call: TRBJ1-1; d_call: .; clone_size: .; cdr3_nt: TGTGCCAGCAGCTTCGCGGGACAGAACACTGAAGCTTTCTTT; cdr3_aa: CASSFAGQNTEAFF
v_call: TRBV18; j_call: TRBJ1-5; d_call: TRBD1; clone_size: .; cdr3_nt: TGTGCCAGCTCAGATGGGACAGGGAATCAGCCCCAGCATTTT; cdr3_aa: CASSDGTGNQPQHF
v_call: TRBV21-1; j_call: TRBJ1-3; d_call: .; clone_size: .; cdr3_nt: TGTGCCATCACAGGGGGCGGAAACACCATATATTTT; cdr3_aa: CAITGGGNTIYF
v_call: TRBV12-3/TRBV12-4; j_call: TRBJ1-2; d_call: TRBD1; clone_size: once; cdr3_nt: TGTGCCAGCAGCACGGGACAGGGGTATGGCTACACCTTC; cdr3_aa: CASSTGQGYGYTF
v_call: TRBV3-1/TRBV3-2; j_call: TRBJ1-5; d_call: .; clone_size: once; cdr3_nt: TGTGCCAGCAGGGCGCGGAGCGATCAGCCCCAGCATTTT; cdr3_aa: CASRARSDQPQHF
v_call: TRBV9; j_call: TRBJ1-6; d_call: .; clone_size: .; cdr3_nt: TGTGCCAGCAGCGCCGGGGAGTTTAATTCACCCCTCCACTTT; cdr3_aa: CASSAGEFNSPLHF
v_call: TRBV24-1; j_call: TRBJ2-1; d_call: .; clone_size: .; cdr3_nt: TGTGCCACCCAGGGAATTTGGAATGAGCAGTTCTTC; cdr3_aa: CATQGIWNEQFF
v_call: TRBV7-3; j_call: TRBJ2-3; d_call: .; clone_size: once; cdr3_nt: TGTGCCAGCAGCTTAGGACCCACAGATACGCAGTATTTT; cdr3_aa: CASSLGPTDTQYF
v_call: TRBV15; j_call: TRBJ1-2; d_call: .; clone_size: .; cdr3_nt: TGTGCCACCGGTCTGGAGTCTCACTACACCTTC; cdr3_aa: CATGLESHYTF
v_call: TRBV28; j_call: TRBJ1-5; d_call: .; clone_size: .; cdr3_nt: TGTGCCAGCAGTGGGCATGATGGGAATCAGCCCCAGCATTTT; cdr3_aa: CASSGHDGNQPQHF
v_call: TRBV28; j_call: TRBJ1-4; d_call: .; clone_size: .; cdr3_nt: TGTGCCAGCAGTTTGTGGGGGGCCGATGAAAAACTGTTTTTT; cdr3_aa: CASSLWGADEKLFF
v_call: TRBV6-2/TRBV6-3; j_call: TRBJ1-2; d_call: TRBD1; clone_size: .; cdr3_nt: TGTGCCAGCAGTTACCGGGACAGCTATGGCTACACCTTC; cdr3_aa: CASSYRDSYGYTF
v_call: TRBV9; j_call: TRBJ2-2; d_call: .; clone_size: .; cdr3_nt: TGTGCCAGCAGCGCCGCCAAGGGAGAACAGGCCGGGGAGCTGTTTTTT; cdr3_aa: CASSAAKGEQAGELFF
v_call: TRBV6-5; j_call: TRBJ1-1; d_call: .; clone_size: .; cdr3_nt: TGTGCCAGCAGTTACTTCATGGGCCTTAAGAACACTGAAGCTTTCTTT; cdr3_aa: CASSYFMGLKNTEAFF
v_call: TRBV6-5; j_call: TRBJ1-2; d_call: TRBD1; clone_size: .; cdr3_nt: TGTGCCAGCAGAACAGGGGTCGCCCTCTATGGCTACACCTTC; cdr3_aa: CASRTGVALYGYTF
v_call: TRBV19; j_call: TRBJ1-1; d_call: TRBD1; clone_size: .; cdr3_nt: TGTGCCAGTAGTTTTGGGACAGGGGTTACTGAAGCTTTCTTT; cdr3_aa: CASSFGTGVTEAFF
v_call: TRBV9; j_call: TRBJ1-2; d_call: .; clone_size: once; cdr3_nt: TGTGCCAGCAGCGTTAGTAGAGAGTTCTATGGCTACACCTTC; cdr3_aa: CASSVSREFYGYTF
v_call: TRBV11-3; j_call: TRBJ1-2; d_call: TRBD1; clone_size: .; cdr3_nt: TGTGCCAGCAGCCCGAGGACAGGAAGGTTGATCTTCGACTATGGCTACACCTTC; cdr3_aa: CASSPRTGRLIFDYGYTF
v_call: TRBV27; j_call: TRBJ1-1; d_call: .; clone_size: .; cdr3_nt: TGTGCCAGCAGTTTATCAACACGGGTGGCTGAAGCTTTCTTT; cdr3_aa: CASSLSTRVAEAFF
v_call: TRBV7-9; j_call: TRBJ2-7; d_call: TRBD2; clone_size: .; cdr3_nt: TGTGCCAGCAGCTCGGGACTAGCGGGAGAGGTTACCTTCTACGAGCAGTACTTC; cdr3_aa: CASSSGLAGEVTFYEQYF
v_call: TRBV4-3; j_call: TRBJ2-2; d_call: TRBD1; clone_size: .; cdr3_nt: TGCGCCAGCAGCCAAGAAGGGATAGGCCAGGGGGCCGCCGGGGAGCTGTTTTTT; cdr3_aa: CASSQEGIGQGAAGELFF
v_call: TRBV27; j_call: TRBJ1-1; d_call: .; clone_size: .; cdr3_nt: TGTGCCAGCAGCTCCCCCGCCTTAACTGAAGCTTTCTTT; cdr3_aa: CASSSPALTEAFF
v_call: TRBV27; j_call: TRBJ2-7; d_call: TRBD2; clone_size: .; cdr3_nt: TGTGCCAGCAGCCCGGGAGGGGGTTTAAACGAGCAGTACTTC; cdr3_aa: CASSPGGGLNEQYF
v_call: TRBV12-5; j_call: TRBJ1-1; d_call: .; clone_size: .; cdr3_nt: TGTGCTAGTGGTTTGGCTGTGGGGTCGGGGAACACTGAAGCTTTCTTT; cdr3_aa: CASGLAVGSGNTEAFF
v_call: TRBV19; j_call: TRBJ2-7; d_call: .; clone_size: .; cdr3_nt: TGTGCCAGTAGTATGCGGGGACAGAGACTCGACGAGCAGTACTTC; cdr3_aa: CASSMRGQRLDEQYF
v_call: TRBV11-1; j_call: TRBJ1-2; d_call: .; clone_size: .; cdr3_nt: TGTGCCAGCAGCCTAGCGGCCGACGGCAGGTTTGGCTACACCTTC; cdr3_aa: CASSLAADGRFGYTF
v_call: TRBV5-4; j_call: TRBJ2-2; d_call: TRBD2; clone_size: few; cdr3_nt: TGTGCCAGCAGCCGACGGCTAGCGGGAGTTAGCGGGGAGCTGTTTTTT; cdr3_aa: CASSRRLAGVSGELFF
v_call: TRBV4-1; j_call: TRBJ2-1; d_call: .; clone_size: once; cdr3_nt: TGCGCCAGCAGCCAAGCTGACCTACACAATGAGCAGTTCTTC; cdr3_aa: CASSQADLHNEQFF
v_call: TRBV4-2; j_call: TRBJ2-7; d_call: .; clone_size: .; cdr3_nt: TGTGCCAGCAGCCAAGATTTTGTAGGAAGCTCCTACGAGCAGTACTTC; cdr3_aa: CASSQDFVGSSYEQYF
v_call: TRBV4-1; j_call: TRBJ2-7; d_call: TRBD1; clone_size: .; cdr3_nt: TGCGCCAGCAGCCACCGGAATAGGGGGACAGGGAGCTACGAGCAGTACTTC; cdr3_aa: CASSHRNRGTGSYEQYF
v_call: TRBV3-1/TRBV3-2; j_call: TRBJ1-2; d_call: .; clone_size: once; cdr3_nt: TGTGCCAGCAGCCCCCGGGGGGGCGGGAGATATGGCTACACCTTC; cdr3_aa: CASSPRGGGRYGYTF
v_call: TRBV7-9; j_call: TRBJ2-2; d_call: .; clone_size: .; cdr3_nt: TGTGCCAGCAGCCCGACGAGGAGGGGGAGAAGGTCCGGGGAGCTGTTTTTT; cdr3_aa: CASSPTRRGRRSGELFF
v_call: TRBV11-3; j_call: TRBJ2-5; d_call: TRBD2; clone_size: .; cdr3_nt: TGTGCCAGCAGCTTAGGGGGACGTGGACTAGCGGCCCGAGAGACCCAGTACTTC; cdr3_aa: CASSLGGRGLAARETQYF
v_call: TRBV4-1; j_call: TRBJ1-5; d_call: .; clone_size: .; cdr3_nt: TGCGCCAGCAGCCAAGGCCCCTTAACAGGGAATCAGCCCCAGCATTTT; cdr3_aa: CASSQGPLTGNQPQHF
v_call: TRBV7-6; j_call: TRBJ1-1; d_call: .; clone_size: .; cdr3_nt: TGTGCCAGCAGCTTAAGTCGGGGGGGCACTGAAGCTTTCTTT; cdr3_aa: CASSLSRGGTEAFF
v_call: TRBV28; j_call: TRBJ1-6; d_call: .; clone_size: .; cdr3_nt: TGTGCCAGCAGTTCCAGTTCCTATAATTCACCCCTCCACTTT; cdr3_aa: CASSSSSYNSPLHF
v_call: TRBV6-2/TRBV6-3; j_call: TRBJ2-4; d_call: TRBD2; clone_size: .; cdr3_nt: TGTGCCAGCAGCCACGGGGGGACTCAGTACTTC; cdr3_aa: CASSHGGTQYF
v_call: TRBV15; j_call: TRBJ1-5; d_call: .; clone_size: .; cdr3_nt: TGTGCCACCAGCTATCCGGATCAGCCCCAGCATTTT; cdr3_aa: CATSYPDQPQHF
v_call: TRBV18; j_call: TRBJ1-1; d_call: TRBD1; clone_size: .; cdr3_nt: TGTGCCAGCTCTACAGGGGAGAACACTGAAGCTTTCTTT; cdr3_aa: CASSTGENTEAFF
v_call: TRBV23-1; j_call: TRBJ2-7; d_call: TRBD1; clone_size: .; cdr3_nt: TGCGCCAGACAGGGGTACGAGCAGTACTTC; cdr3_aa: CARQGYEQYF
v_call: TRBV5-1; j_call: TRBJ2-3; d_call: TRBD2; clone_size: .; cdr3_nt: TGCGCCAGCAGCCCCCGACCAGCGGGAGGGGCTAGCACAGATACGCAGTATTTT; cdr3_aa: CASSPRPAGGASTDTQYF
v_call: TRBV5-6; j_call: TRBJ2-7; d_call: .; clone_size: once; cdr3_nt: TGTGCCAGCAGCTTGGTGGGTAGGTCCTACGAGCAGTACTTC; cdr3_aa: CASSLVGRSYEQYF
v_call: TRBV12-5; j_call: TRBJ2-7; d_call: TRBD2; clone_size: .; cdr3_nt: TGTGCTAGTGGTTTTAGGGGACTAGCGGGAAACGATTCCTACGAGCAGTACTTC; cdr3_aa: CASGFRGLAGNDSYEQYF
v_call: TRBV10-3; j_call: TRBJ2-1; d_call: .; clone_size: .; cdr3_nt: TGTGCCATCAGTGACGAGGGGACTCGACTTACAATGAGGCAGTTCTTC; cdr3_aa: CAISDEGTRLTMRQFF
v_call: TRBV10-3; j_call: TRBJ2-5; d_call: TRBD1; clone_size: .; cdr3_nt: TGTGCCATCAGTGCCCGCAACTCTCCCGGGACAGGGAAAGAGACCCAGTACTTC; cdr3_aa: CAISARNSPGTGKETQYF
v_call: TRBV27; j_call: TRBJ1-4; d_call: .; clone_size: .; cdr3_nt: TGTGCCAGCAGTTTCCTTGTTAATGAAAAACTGTTTTTT; cdr3_aa: CASSFLVNEKLFF
v_call: TRBV15; j_call: TRBJ2-5; d_call: .; clone_size: .; cdr3_nt: TGTGCCACCAGCAGAGATGCAGGTGGCGGCGAGACCCAGTACTTC; cdr3_aa: CATSRDAGGGETQYF
v_call: TRBV11-3; j_call: TRBJ2-3; d_call: .; clone_size: once; cdr3_nt: TGTGCCAGCAGCTTAGGGGCCTCCGGGGGATCCGGAGATACGCAGTATTTT; cdr3_aa: CASSLGASGGSGDTQYF
v_call: TRBV30; j_call: TRBJ2-6; d_call: .; clone_size: .; cdr3_nt: TGTGCCTGGGGCTTGAGCGCTGGGGCCAACGTCCTGACTTTC; cdr3_aa: CAWGLSAGANVLTF
v_call: TRBV10-3; j_call: TRBJ2-5; d_call: TRBD2; clone_size: .; cdr3_nt: TGTGCCATCAGTGACCGGGGGAGGGGCGGAGAGACCCAGTACTTC; cdr3_aa: CAISDRGRGGETQYF
v_call: TRBV4-1; j_call: TRBJ1-5; d_call: .; clone_size: .; cdr3_nt: TGCGCCAGCAGCCAATATAGCTACCCTGGCAATCAGCCCCAGCATTTT; cdr3_aa: CASSQYSYPGNQPQHF
v_call: TRBV6-5; j_call: TRBJ1-2; d_call: .; clone_size: .; cdr3_nt: TGTGCCAGCAGGTTAGGGGGTACTAACTATGGCTACACCTTC; cdr3_aa: CASRLGGTNYGYTF
v_call: TRBV5-1; j_call: TRBJ2-7; d_call: .; clone_size: .; cdr3_nt: TGCGCCAGCAGACCTTCTATCGCCCCATCCTACGAGCAGTACTTC; cdr3_aa: CASRPSIAPSYEQYF